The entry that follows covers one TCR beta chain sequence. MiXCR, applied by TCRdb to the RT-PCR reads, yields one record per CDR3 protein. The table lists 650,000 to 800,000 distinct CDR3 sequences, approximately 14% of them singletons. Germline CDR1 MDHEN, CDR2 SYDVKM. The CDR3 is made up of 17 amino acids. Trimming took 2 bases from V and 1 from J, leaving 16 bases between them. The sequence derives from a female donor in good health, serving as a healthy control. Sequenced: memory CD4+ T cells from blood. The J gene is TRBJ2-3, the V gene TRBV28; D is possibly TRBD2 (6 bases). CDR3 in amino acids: CASSLGAGSGRTDTQYF. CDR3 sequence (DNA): TGTGCCAGCAGTTTAGGGGCGGGTAGCGGCCGCACAGATACGCAGTATTTT.